This is a list of T cell receptor beta chains from one sample in a study of memory CD4+ T cells and cytomegalovirus serostatus. Assay: immunoSEQ multiplex PCR; the TCRdb copy retains only in-frame clones and omits some. The sample carries 50,000 to 75,000 clones, around 83% recorded once. The sequenced sample was memory CD4+ T cells from blood. These TCRs come from an adult in good health and CMV-seronegative. Each CDR3 is given with its conserved first and last residue. The D gene is left open where the match is weak. Size tells how often a clone was seen (once, few, many) or the class of an expanded clone, and some rows leave it out.

TRBJ1-1 NA NA 13 TRBV21-1 TGTGCCAGCAAAGGCGCCAGGAACACTGAAGCTTTCTTT CASKGARNTEAFF
TRBJ1-2 NA TRBD1 13 TRBV29-1 TGCAGCGTATCCGGGACAGGACACTATGGCTACACCTTC CSVSGTGHYGYTF
TRBJ2-3 NA NA 16 TRBV4-1 TGCGCCAGCAGCCAAGATTCGGCCGGTATCACAGATACGCAGTATTTT CASSQDSAGITDTQYF
TRBJ1-3 NA NA 14 TRBV7-2 TGTGCCAGCAGCTTAGCCAGGGATGGAAACACCATATATTTT CASSLARDGNTIYF
TRBJ1-2 NA NA 14 TRBV5-1 TGCGCCAGCAGCTTGTCCGGGGGTAACTATGGCTACACCTTC CASSLSGGNYGYTF
TRBJ1-2 few NA 14 TRBV28 TGTGCCAGCAGTTTAGTAGGGAGATTCTATGGCTACACCTTC CASSLVGRFYGYTF
TRBJ1-2 few NA 13 TRBV7-8 TGTGCCAGCAGCGAGGGACAAGAGTGGGGCTACACCTTC CASSEGQEWGYTF
TRBJ1-6 few NA 13 TRBV27 TGTGCCAGTCAGACAGCTGGTAATTCACCCCTCCACTTT CASQTAGNSPLHF
TRBJ2-3 NA TRBD2 16 TRBV2 TGTGCCAGCAACCCCACCCAGCGGGGTGGCACAGATACGCAGTATTTT CASNPTQRGGTDTQYF
TRBJ2-2 NA NA 16 TRBV11-2 TGTGCCAGCAGCTTAGCCGCGGGCAGGAACACCGGGGAGCTGTTTTTT CASSLAAGRNTGELFF
TRBJ1-5 NA TRBD1 14 TRBV7-8 TGTGCCAGCAGCTTGGGACAGAGTTATCAGCCCCAGCATTTT CASSLGQSYQPQHF
TRBJ2-3 NA NA 15 TRBV6-5 TGTGCCAGCGGGCGTCAAACAGGGTTTAGAGATACGCAGTATTTT CASGRQTGFRDTQYF
TRBJ2-7 NA NA 15 TRBV18 TGTGCCAGCTCACCTATGCCGCCCAGGACCTACGAGCAGTACTTC CASSPMPPRTYEQYF
TRBJ2-7 NA TRBD2 14 TRBV29-1 TGCAGCGCAACCGGGACTAGCGGGAGGTACGAGCAGTACTTC CSATGTSGRYEQYF
TRBJ2-6 NA NA 14 TRBV6-5 TGTGCCAGCAGTTACACCAGGGGGGCCAACGTCCTGACTTTC CASSYTRGANVLTF
TRBJ2-3 NA NA 12 TRBV2 TGTGCCAGCAAGGGTATGGCAGATACGCAGTATTTT CASKGMADTQYF
TRBJ1-2 once TRBD1 15 TRBV7-2 TGTGCCAGCAGCGCACGGACAGGGCCAGGCTATGGCTACACCTTC CASSARTGPGYGYTF
TRBJ1-1 NA NA 11 TRBV10-3 TGTGCCGCCGGGAGAAACACTGAAGCTTTCTTT CAAGRNTEAFF
TRBJ2-3 NA TRBD1 14 TRBV7-2 TGTGCCAGCAGCCCCGACAGGGACACAGATACGCAGTATTTT CASSPDRDTDTQYF
TRBJ2-5 NA NA 13 TRBV7-2 TGTGCCAGCAGCGCCTATAGTGTAGAGACCCAGTACTTC CASSAYSVETQYF
TRBJ2-5 NA NA 13 TRBV5-1 TGCGCCAGCAGCTTACAGCTCCAAGAGACCCAGTACTTC CASSLQLQETQYF
TRBJ1-1 NA NA 15 TRBV27 TGTGCCAGCAGTCCCGGTCAGGTTGGGAACACTGAAGCTTTCTTT CASSPGQVGNTEAFF
TRBJ1-5 NA TRBD1 14 TRBV10-2 TGCGCCAGCAGCGCCTTGGGACAGAATCAGCCCCAGCATTTT CASSALGQNQPQHF
TRBJ2-1 NA NA 13 TRBV11-3 TGTGCCAGCAGCTTTGAGTCACTCAATGAGCAGTTCTTC CASSFESLNEQFF
TRBJ2-1 NA NA 14 TRBV7-2 TGTGCCAGCAGCTTATCTCTGGAGTACAATGAGCAGTTCTTC CASSLSLEYNEQFF
TRBJ2-7 once TRBD1 16 TRBV4-1 TGCGCCAGCAGCCAAGGACCGGGACAGAGACCCTACGAGCAGTACTTC CASSQGPGQRPYEQYF
TRBJ2-3 NA NA 14 TRBV14 TGTGCCAGCAGCCAGGGGGGGCCCCCCGGAGGGCAGTATTTT CASSQGGPPGGQYF
TRBJ1-1 NA NA 13 TRBV11-1 TGTGCCAGCGAGACAGTAATGAACACTGAAGCTTTCTTT CASETVMNTEAFF
TRBJ1-1 NA TRBD1 14 TRBV10-2 TGCGCCAGCAGTGAGGGACAGGGGAACACTGAAGCTTTCTTT CASSEGQGNTEAFF
TRBJ1-1 NA TRBD1 17 TRBV19 TGTGCCAGTAGGCAACTCAACGGACCAGGGGGCAACACTGAAGCTTTCTTT CASRQLNGPGGNTEAFF
TRBJ1-5 NA TRBD1 15 TRBV28 TGTGCCAGCAGTGGAGGGACAGGGAAGGGTCAGCCCCAGCATTTT CASSGGTGKGQPQHF
TRBJ1-1 NA NA 13 TRBV19 TGTGCCAGTAGCCCCAGGGTTTGGACTGAAGCTTTCTTT CASSPRVWTEAFF
TRBJ2-5 NA NA 13 TRBV6-1 TGTGCCAGCAGTGTCGGGATTAGAGAGACCCAGTACTTC CASSVGIRETQYF
TRBJ2-5 few NA 14 TRBV5-1 TGCGCCAGCAGCTTAGCCCGGCTAGAAGAGACCCAGTACTTC CASSLARLEETQYF
TRBJ1-2 once NA 17 TRBV7-9 TGTGCCAGCAGCCCCACCAACCTTTATGGGGCTAACTATGGCTACACCTTC CASSPTNLYGANYGYTF
TRBJ1-1 NA NA 16 TRBV5-5 TGTGCCAGCAGCTTGGGGTTGGGGGAGGGATGGACTGAAGCTTTCTTT CASSLGLGEGWTEAFF
TRBJ1-4 NA TRBD1 14 TRBV12-5 TGTGCTAGTGCCCAGGGGGGGACTAATGAAAAACTGTTTTTT CASAQGGTNEKLFF
TRBJ2-2 NA TRBD2 17 TRBV6-1 TGTGCCAGCAGTGAAGGGGGGGGGACCGCGAACACCGGGGAGCTGTTTTTT CASSEGGGTANTGELFF
TRBJ1-1 NA NA 13 TRBV9 TGTGCCAGCAGCCAACGGACGGCCAGTGAAGCTTTCTTT CASSQRTASEAFF
TRBJ1-4 NA TRBD1 15 TRBV5-1 TGCGCCAGCAGCAGAGGGGACAGGGGTAATGAAAAACTGTTTTTT CASSRGDRGNEKLFF
TRBJ2-1 NA TRBD2 17 TRBV9 TGTGCCAGCAGCCCTTCACGACTAGCGGGGGGGCGCGATGAGCAGTTCTTC CASSPSRLAGGRDEQFF
TRBJ2-2 NA NA 11 TRBV29-1 TGCAGCGCCCAGAACACCGGGGAGCTGCTTTTT CSAQNTGELLF
TRBJ2-7 NA TRBD1 14 TRBV4-1 TGCGCCAGCAGCCAAGCGGGACAGTACTACGAGCAGTACTTC CASSQAGQYYEQYF
TRBJ1-1 few TRBD1 14 TRBV6-1 TGTGCCAGCAGGATGGGACAGGGAAACACTGAAGCTTTCTTT CASRMGQGNTEAFF
TRBJ2-7 NA TRBD2 14 TRBV7-9 TGTGCCAGCGGCTGGACTAGCGGGGCCTACGAGCAGTACTTC CASGWTSGAYEQYF
TRBJ1-1 NA NA 14 TRBV7-6 TGTGCCAGCAGCCCCTGGGGGACGAACACTGAAGCTTTCTTT CASSPWGTNTEAFF
TRBJ1-2 NA NA 12 TRBV9 TGTGCCAGCAGCGTCCAGGGCTATGGCTACACCTTC CASSVQGYGYTF
TRBJ2-3 NA TRBD2 14 TRBV19 TGTGCCAGTAAGACTAGCGGAGACACAGATACGCAGTATTTT CASKTSGDTDTQYF
TRBJ1-2 NA TRBD1 15 TRBV5-1 TGCGCCAGCAGCTCTCACCAGGGGGGTAACTATGGCTACACCTTC CASSSHQGGNYGYTF
TRBJ2-3 NA NA 12 TRBV9 TGTGCCAGCGCGCAGAGCACAGATACGCAGTATTTT CASAQSTDTQYF
TRBJ2-7 NA NA 16 TRBV18 TGTGCCAGCTCACCGAACAGACCCGGTAGAGGTGACGAGCAGTACTTC CASSPNRPGRGDEQYF
TRBJ2-7 once NA 13 TRBV6-5 TGTGCCAGCAGTTACGGACAGTCCTACGAGCAGTACTTC CASSYGQSYEQYF
TRBJ2-1 NA TRBD2 17 TRBV7-6 TGTGCCAGCAGCACCCCTCGAAGCGGGAAACCACACAATGAGCAGTTCTTC CASSTPRSGKPHNEQFF
TRBJ1-1 NA NA 14 TRBV7-3 TGTGCCAGCAGCTCCACCCCAGGGGCCACTGAAGCTTTCTTT CASSSTPGATEAFF
TRBJ2-7 NA TRBD1 13 TRBV29-1 TGCAGCGTTAGGGGACAGGGGTTTCACGAGCAGTACTTC CSVRGQGFHEQYF
TRBJ2-1 NA NA 15 TRBV5-1 TGCGCCAGCAGCCAGACCGGGACCACCTACAATGAGCAGTTCTTC CASSQTGTTYNEQFF
TRBJ2-2 NA NA 14 TRBV7-9 TGTGCCGGCCCCGCGGGGTCCTACACCGGGGAGCTGTTTTTT CAGPAGSYTGELFF
TRBJ2-3 NA NA 17 TRBV1 TGCACCAGCAGCCAAGGGACTAGCGAACCGATAACAGATACGCAGTATTTT CTSSQGTSEPITDTQYF
TRBJ1-4 NA TRBD1 14 TRBV28 TGTGCCAGCAGTGAAAGACAGGGAGGAGAAAAACTGTTTTTT CASSERQGGEKLFF